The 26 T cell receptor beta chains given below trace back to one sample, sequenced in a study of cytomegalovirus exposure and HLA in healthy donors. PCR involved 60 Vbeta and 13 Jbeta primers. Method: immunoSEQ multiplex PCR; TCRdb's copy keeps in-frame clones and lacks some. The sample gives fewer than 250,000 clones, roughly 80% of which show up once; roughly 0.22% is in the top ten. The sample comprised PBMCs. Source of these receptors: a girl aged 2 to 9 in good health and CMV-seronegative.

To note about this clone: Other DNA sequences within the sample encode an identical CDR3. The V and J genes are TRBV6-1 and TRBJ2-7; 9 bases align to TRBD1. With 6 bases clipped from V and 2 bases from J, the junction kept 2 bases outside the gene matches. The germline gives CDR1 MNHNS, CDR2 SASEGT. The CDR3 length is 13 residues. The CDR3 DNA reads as TGTGCCAGCAGGGGACAGGGAGCCTACGAGCAGTACTTC. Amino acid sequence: CASRGQGAYEQYF.

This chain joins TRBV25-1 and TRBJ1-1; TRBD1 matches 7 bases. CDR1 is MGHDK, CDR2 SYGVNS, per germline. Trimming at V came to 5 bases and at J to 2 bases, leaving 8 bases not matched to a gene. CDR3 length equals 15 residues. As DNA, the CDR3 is TGTGCCAGCAGTTTCCCCGGGACAGCTAACACTGAAGCTTTCTTT. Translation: CASSFPGTANTEAFF.

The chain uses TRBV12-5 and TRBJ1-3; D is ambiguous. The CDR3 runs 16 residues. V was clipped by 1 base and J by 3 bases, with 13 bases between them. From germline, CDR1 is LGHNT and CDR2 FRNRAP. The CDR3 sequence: CASGLDSGTLGNTIYF. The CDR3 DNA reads TGTGCTAGTGGTTTGGACTCGGGAACTCTTGGAAACACCATATATTTT.

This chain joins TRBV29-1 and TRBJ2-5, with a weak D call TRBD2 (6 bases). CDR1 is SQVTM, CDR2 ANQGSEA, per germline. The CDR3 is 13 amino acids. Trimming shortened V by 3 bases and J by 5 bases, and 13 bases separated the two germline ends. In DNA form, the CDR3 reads TGCAGCGTTGACCGGGGGACTCGGGAGACCCAGTACTTC. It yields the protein CSVDRGTRETQYF.

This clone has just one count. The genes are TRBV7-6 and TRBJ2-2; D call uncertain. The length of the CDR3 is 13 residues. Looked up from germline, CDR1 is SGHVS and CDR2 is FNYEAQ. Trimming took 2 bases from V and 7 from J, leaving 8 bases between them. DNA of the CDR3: TGTGCCAGCAGCTTAAGACTTGTCGGGGAGCTGTTTTTT. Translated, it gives CASSLRLVGELFF.

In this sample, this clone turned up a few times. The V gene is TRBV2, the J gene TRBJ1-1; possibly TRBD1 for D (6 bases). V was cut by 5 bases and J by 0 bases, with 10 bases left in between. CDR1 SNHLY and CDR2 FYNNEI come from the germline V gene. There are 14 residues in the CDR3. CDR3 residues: CASSLGGLNTEAFF. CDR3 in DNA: TGTGCCAGCAGTCTCGGGGGGCTGAACACTGAAGCTTTCTTT.

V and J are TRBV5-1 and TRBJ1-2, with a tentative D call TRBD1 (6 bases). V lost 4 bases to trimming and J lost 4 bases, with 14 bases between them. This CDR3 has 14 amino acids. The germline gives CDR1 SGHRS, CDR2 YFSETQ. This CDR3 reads CASSPEDSTYGYTF. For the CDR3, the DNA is TGCGCCAGCAGCCCGGAGGACAGTACCTATGGCTACACCTTC.

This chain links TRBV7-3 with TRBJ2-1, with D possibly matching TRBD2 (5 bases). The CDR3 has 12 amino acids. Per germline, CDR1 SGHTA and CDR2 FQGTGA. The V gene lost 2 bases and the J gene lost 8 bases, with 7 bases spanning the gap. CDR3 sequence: CASSLGADEQFF. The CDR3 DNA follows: TGTGCCAGCAGCTTAGGAGCGGATGAGCAGTTCTTC.

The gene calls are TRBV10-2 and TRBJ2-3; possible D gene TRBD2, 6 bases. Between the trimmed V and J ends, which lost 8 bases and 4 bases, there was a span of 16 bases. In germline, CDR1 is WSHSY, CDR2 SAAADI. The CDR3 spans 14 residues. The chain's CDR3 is CASLPGREPDTQYF. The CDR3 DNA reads TGCGCCAGCCTCCCGGGCCGGGAGCCAGATACGCAGTATTTT.

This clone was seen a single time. The CDR3 spells CASSLTGNGYEQYF. In DNA, the CDR3 is TGTGCCAGCAGCTTGACAGGGAACGGCTACGAGCAGTACTTC. This chain connects TRBV5-5 to TRBJ2-7; D is perhaps TRBD1 (6 bases). Germline V CDR1 and CDR2: SGHKS, YYEKEE (reference sequence). The CDR3 has 14 residues. Trimming removed 1 base from V and 3 bases from J, with 11 bases in between.

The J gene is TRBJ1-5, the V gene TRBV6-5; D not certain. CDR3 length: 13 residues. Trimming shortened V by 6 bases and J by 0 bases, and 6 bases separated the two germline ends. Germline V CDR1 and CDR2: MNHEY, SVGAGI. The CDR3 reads CASRLDSNQPQHF. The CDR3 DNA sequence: TGTGCCAGCAGGTTAGATAGCAATCAGCCCCAGCATTTT.

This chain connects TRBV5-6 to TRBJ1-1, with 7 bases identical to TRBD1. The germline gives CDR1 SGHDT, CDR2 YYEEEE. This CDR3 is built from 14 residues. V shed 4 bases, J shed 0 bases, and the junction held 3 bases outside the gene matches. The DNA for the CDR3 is TGTGCCAGCAGCGCAGGACAGGTGAACACTGAAGCTTTCTTT. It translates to CASSAGQVNTEAFF.

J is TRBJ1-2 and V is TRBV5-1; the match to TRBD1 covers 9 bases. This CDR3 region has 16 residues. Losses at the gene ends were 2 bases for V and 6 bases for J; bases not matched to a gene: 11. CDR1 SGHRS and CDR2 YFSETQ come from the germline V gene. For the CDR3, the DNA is TGCGCCAGCAGCTTCACAAGAACCGGGACAGGGAATGGCTACACCTTC. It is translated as CASSFTRTGTGNGYTF.

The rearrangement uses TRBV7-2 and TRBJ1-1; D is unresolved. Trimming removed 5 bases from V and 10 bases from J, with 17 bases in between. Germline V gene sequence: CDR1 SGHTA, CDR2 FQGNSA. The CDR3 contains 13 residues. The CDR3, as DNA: TGTGCCAGCAGCCCGAGACTTAGCACGGGAGCTTTCTTT. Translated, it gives CASSPRLSTGAFF. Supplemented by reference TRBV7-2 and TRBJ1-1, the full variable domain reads GAGVSQSPSNKVTEKGKDVELRCDPISGHTALYWYRQSLGQGLEFLIYFQGNSAPDKSGLPSDRFSAERTGGSVSTLTIQRTQQEDSAVYLCASSPRLSTGAFFGQGTRLTVV.

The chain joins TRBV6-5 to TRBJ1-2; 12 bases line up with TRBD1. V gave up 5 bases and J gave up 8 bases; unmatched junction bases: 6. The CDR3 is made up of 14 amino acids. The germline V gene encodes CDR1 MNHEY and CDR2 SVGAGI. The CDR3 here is CASSGDRGQSGYTF. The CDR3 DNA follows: TGTGCCAGCAGTGGGGACAGGGGGCAGAGCGGCTACACCTTC.

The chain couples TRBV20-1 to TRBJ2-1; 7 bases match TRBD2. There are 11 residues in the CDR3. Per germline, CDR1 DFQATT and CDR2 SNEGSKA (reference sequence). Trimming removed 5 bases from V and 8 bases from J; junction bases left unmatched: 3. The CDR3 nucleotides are TGCAGTGCTGGGGCGGGGGATGAGCAGTTCTTC. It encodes CSAGAGDEQFF.

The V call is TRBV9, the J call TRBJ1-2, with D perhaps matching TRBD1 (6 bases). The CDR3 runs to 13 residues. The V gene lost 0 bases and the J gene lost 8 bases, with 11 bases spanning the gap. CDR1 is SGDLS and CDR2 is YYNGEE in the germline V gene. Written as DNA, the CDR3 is TGTGCCAGCAGCGTAGGGGGGCGTCAGGGCTACACCTTC. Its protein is CASSVGGRQGYTF.

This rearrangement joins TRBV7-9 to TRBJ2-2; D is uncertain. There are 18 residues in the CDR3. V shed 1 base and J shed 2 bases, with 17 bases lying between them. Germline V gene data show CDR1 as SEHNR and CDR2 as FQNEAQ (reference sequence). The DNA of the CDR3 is TGTGCCAGCAGCTTAGGCTGGCGGTCCGCCGGTAACACCGGGGAGCTGTTTTTT. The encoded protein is CASSLGWRSAGNTGELFF.

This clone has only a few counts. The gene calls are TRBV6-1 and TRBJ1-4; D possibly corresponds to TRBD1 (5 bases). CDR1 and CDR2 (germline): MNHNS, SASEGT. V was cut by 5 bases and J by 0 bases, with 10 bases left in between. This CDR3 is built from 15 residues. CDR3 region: CASSFGTATNEKLFF. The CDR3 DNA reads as TGTGCCAGCAGTTTCGGGACTGCAACTAATGAAAAACTGTTTTTT.

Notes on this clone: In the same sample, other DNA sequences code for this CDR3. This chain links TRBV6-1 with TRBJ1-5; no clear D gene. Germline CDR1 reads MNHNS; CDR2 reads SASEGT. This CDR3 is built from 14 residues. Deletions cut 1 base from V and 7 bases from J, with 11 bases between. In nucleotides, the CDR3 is TGTGCCAGCAGTGAAGGTCGGGGAGGACAGCCCCAGCATTTT. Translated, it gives CASSEGRGGQPQHF.

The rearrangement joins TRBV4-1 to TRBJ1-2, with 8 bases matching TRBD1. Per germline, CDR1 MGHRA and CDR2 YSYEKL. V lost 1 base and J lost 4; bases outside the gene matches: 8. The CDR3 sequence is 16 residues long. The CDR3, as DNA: TGCGCCAGCAGCCAAGGTGCGACAGGGGAGGGCTATGGCTACACCTTC. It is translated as CASSQGATGEGYGYTF.

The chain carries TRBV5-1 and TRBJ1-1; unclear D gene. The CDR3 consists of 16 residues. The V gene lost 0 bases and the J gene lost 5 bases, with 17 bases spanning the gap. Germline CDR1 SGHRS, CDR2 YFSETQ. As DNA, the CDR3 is TGCGCCAGCAGCTTGGATGGCAGACAAGGATGGACTGAAGCTTTCTTT. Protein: CASSLDGRQGWTEAFF.

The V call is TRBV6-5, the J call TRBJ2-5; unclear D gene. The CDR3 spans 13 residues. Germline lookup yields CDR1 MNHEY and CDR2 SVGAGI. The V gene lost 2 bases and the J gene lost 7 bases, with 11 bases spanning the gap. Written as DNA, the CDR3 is TGTGCCAGCAGTTACACACGCTTTGGGACCCAGTACTTC. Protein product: CASSYTRFGTQYF.

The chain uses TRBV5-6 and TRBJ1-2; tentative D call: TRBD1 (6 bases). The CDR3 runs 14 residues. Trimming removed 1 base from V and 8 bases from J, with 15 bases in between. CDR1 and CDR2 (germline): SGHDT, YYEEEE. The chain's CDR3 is CASSLRGGAQGYTF. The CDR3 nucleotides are TGTGCCAGCAGCTTGCGGGGGGGGGCGCAAGGCTACACCTTC.

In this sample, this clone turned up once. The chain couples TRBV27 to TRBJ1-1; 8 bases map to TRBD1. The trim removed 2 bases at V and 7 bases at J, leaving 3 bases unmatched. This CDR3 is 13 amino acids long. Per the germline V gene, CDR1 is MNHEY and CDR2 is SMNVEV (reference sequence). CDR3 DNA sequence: TGTGCCAGCAGTTTAGGGACAGGAATTGAAGCTTTCTTT. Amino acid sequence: CASSLGTGIEAFF.

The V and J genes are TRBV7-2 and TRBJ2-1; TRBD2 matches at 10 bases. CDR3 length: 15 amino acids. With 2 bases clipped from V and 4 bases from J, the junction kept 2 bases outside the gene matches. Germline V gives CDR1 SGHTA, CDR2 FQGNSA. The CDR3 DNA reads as TGTGCCAGCAGCTTAAGCGGGGGGGATTACAATGAGCAGTTCTTC. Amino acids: CASSLSGGDYNEQFF.